This is a list of T cell receptor beta chains from one sample in a study of beta chain features in type 1 diabetes. The assay was immunoSEQ multiplex PCR, and TCRdb's table has in-frame clones only and misses some. The sample has approximately 360,000 clones; around 12% are singletons. The specimen was naive CD4+ T cells from blood. Receptors originate from a woman in her late teens or twenties with type 1 diabetes. Each CDR3 is given with its conserved first and last residue. The D gene is left open where the match is weak. Not every row has a clone size; where given, it reads once, few, many or a size class.

len	v_gene	abundance	d_gene	j_gene	CDR3nt	CDR3aa
14	TRBV27	few	NA	TRBJ1-2	TGTGCCAGCAGTCACCCGGACAGTCCCTATGGCTACACCTTC	CASSHPDSPYGYTF
14	TRBV29-1	few	TRBD1	TRBJ2-6	TGCAGCGCCGGGGACAGGTCGGGGGCCAACGTCCTGACTTTC	CSAGDRSGANVLTF
14	TRBV5-4	few	NA	TRBJ1-1	TGTGCCAGCAGCTTGGACCTACTGAACACTGAAGCTTTCTTT	CASSLDLLNTEAFF
14	TRBV7-9	NA	NA	TRBJ2-5	TGTGCCAGCAGCTTAGAATCATCAATGGAGACCCAGTACTTC	CASSLESSMETQYF
13	TRBV13	NA	NA	TRBJ1-1	TGTGCCAGCAGCTTATACGGGAGAACTGAAGCTTTCTTT	CASSLYGRTEAFF
16	TRBV4-3	few	TRBD1	TRBJ2-3	TGCGCCAGCAGCCTCGGGACAGGCCTATCCACAGATACGCAGTATTTT	CASSLGTGLSTDTQYF
17	TRBV7-7	NA	TRBD1	TRBJ2-7	TGTGCTAGCAGCTGCCCGACAGCTAGGACAGGGGGCTACGAGCAGTACTTC	CASSCPTARTGGYEQYF
13	TRBV28	few	NA	TRBJ1-4	TGTGCCAGCAGTTCCGGGGGTAGGGAAAAACTGTTTTTT	CASSSGGREKLFF
15	TRBV7-9	few	NA	TRBJ2-5	TGTGCCAGCAGCCACCGGGCAGGGCTCCAAGAGACCCAGTACTTC	CASSHRAGLQETQYF
14	TRBV7-2	NA	NA	TRBJ1-1	TGTGCCAGCAGCAAGGGACATTCGAACACTGAAGCTTTCTTT	CASSKGHSNTEAFF
13	TRBV11-2	few	NA	TRBJ2-5	TGTGCCAGCAGCCAAGGGAGCCAAGAGACCCAGTACTTC	CASSQGSQETQYF
13	TRBV2	few	NA	TRBJ1-6	TGTGCCAGCAGTGAAGCGGGGAGGACACCCCTCCACTTT	CASSEAGRTPLHF
15	TRBV10-3	few	TRBD1	TRBJ2-7	TGTGCCATCAGTGATTCGGGACAGGGGTTTTACGAGCAGTACTTC	CAISDSGQGFYEQYF
13	TRBV5-4	NA	TRBD1	TRBJ2-7	TGTGCCAGCAGCCCGACAGGGTTCGGGGAGCAGTACTTC	CASSPTGFGEQYF
12	TRBV28	NA	TRBD1	TRBJ2-2	TGTGCCAGCATCCGACAGGGGACGGAGCTGTTTTTT	CASIRQGTELFF
14	TRBV7-2	NA	TRBD1	TRBJ2-5	TGTGCCAGCAGCACACAACGACAGGGTGGGACCCAGTACTTC	CASSTQRQGGTQYF
12	TRBV7-2	few	NA	TRBJ1-5	TGTGCCAGCAGCTTAGTTGCGGGGCCCCAGCATTTT	CASSLVAGPQHF
15	TRBV28	NA	NA	TRBJ2-1	TGTGCCAGCAGTCCCCGGGAGTATCCCTCCAATGAGCAGTTCTTC	CASSPREYPSNEQFF
16	TRBV7-9	NA	TRBD2	TRBJ2-7	TGTGCCAGCAGCCCCGGCCCGGGACTAGCGGGACTCGAGCAGTACTTC	CASSPGPGLAGLEQYF
16	TRBV27	few	NA	TRBJ1-5	TGTGCCAGCAGTACACGACAGGCGTATAGCAATCAGCCCCAGCATTTT	CASSTRQAYSNQPQHF
13	TRBV11-2	few	NA	TRBJ2-5	TGTGCCAGCAGCTTAGATCTATCTGAGACCCAGTACTTC	CASSLDLSETQYF
16	TRBV6-6	few	TRBD1	TRBJ2-5	TGTGCCAGCAGTTACTCGAGGGGGACAGGGAAAGAGACCCAGTACTTC	CASSYSRGTGKETQYF
15	TRBV15	NA	NA	TRBJ1-5	TGTGCCACCAGCAGGACAGGACAAACGAATCAGCCCCAGCATTTT	CATSRTGQTNQPQHF
14	TRBV9	few	TRBD1	TRBJ2-5	TGTGCCAGCAGCCCAACGGGACAGCAAGAGACCCAGTACTTC	CASSPTGQQETQYF
19	TRBV7-9	NA	TRBD2	TRBJ2-3	TGTGCCAGCAGCCGTCTCTCCGGGACTAGCGGGTCTAGCACAGATACGCAGTATTTT	CASSRLSGTSGSSTDTQYF
12	TRBV21-1	few	NA	TRBJ2-7	TGTGCCAGCAGCAAAGTCCGGTACGAGCAGTACTTC	CASSKVRYEQYF
14	TRBV2	NA	NA	TRBJ2-6	TGTGCCAGCAGGGACAGAGCTGGGGCCAACGTCCTGACTTTC	CASRDRAGANVLTF
15	TRBV5-4	NA	NA	TRBJ1-1	TGTGCCAGCAGCCCCCCCGGGGACATGAACACTGAAGCTTTCTTT	CASSPPGDMNTEAFF
14	TRBV11-2	few	NA	TRBJ2-7	TGTGCCAGCAGCTTAGGGCTGGCATCCTACGAGCAGTACTTC	CASSLGLASYEQYF
16	TRBV7-2	NA	TRBD2	TRBJ2-5	TGTGCCAGCAGCCCCCGGACTAGCGGGGGGCAAGAGACCCAGTACTTC	CASSPRTSGGQETQYF
14	TRBV29-1	few	NA	TRBJ1-2	TGCAGCGTGCTCACAGGATTAGCTAACTATGGCTACACCTTC	CSVLTGLANYGYTF
13	TRBV11-2	NA	NA	TRBJ2-3	TGTGCCAGCAGCCCACCCACTAGGGATACGCAGTATTTT	CASSPPTRDTQYF
14	TRBV7-2	NA	TRBD1	TRBJ2-7	TGTGCCAGCAGCCGAAGTACAGGGGTTAACGAGCAGTACTTC	CASSRSTGVNEQYF
15	TRBV7-9	NA	NA	TRBJ1-6	TGTGCCAGCACCTCCGGGAGCTCCTATAATTCACCCCTCCACTTT	CASTSGSSYNSPLHF
14	TRBV19	NA	TRBD2	TRBJ2-7	TGTGCCAGTAGGCTAGCGGGGAACTCCTACGAGCAGTACTTC	CASRLAGNSYEQYF
13	TRBV10-3	few	NA	TRBJ2-1	TGTGCCAACAGTCTTGGGCTCGTGAATGAGCAGTTCTTC	CANSLGLVNEQFF
12	TRBV5-4	NA	NA	TRBJ2-7	TGTGCCAGCAGCTTGAATCGCTACGAGCAGTACTTC	CASSLNRYEQYF
13	TRBV27	NA	NA	TRBJ2-5	TGTGCCAGCAGGGCTCAAAACCAAGAGACCCAGTACTTC	CASRAQNQETQYF
14	TRBV12-5	NA	NA	TRBJ2-2	TGTGCTAGTGGGACCGGGACTTCCACCGGGGAGCTGTTTTTT	CASGTGTSTGELFF
12	TRBV28	once	NA	TRBJ1-2	TGTGCCAGCAAGAGGGCCGGCTATGGCTACACCTTC	CASKRAGYGYTF
13	TRBV5-8	NA	NA	TRBJ1-1	TGTGCCAGCAGCTTGGACAGGAACACTGAAGCTTTCTTT	CASSLDRNTEAFF
14	TRBV15	few	NA	TRBJ2-1	TGTGCCACCAGCGAGTCAGCCACTATCAATGAGCAGTTCTTC	CATSESATINEQFF
15	TRBV7-9	few	TRBD2	TRBJ2-1	TGTGCCAGCAGCTCCCTAGCGGGAGTGGGCAATGAGCAGTTCTTC	CASSSLAGVGNEQFF
13	TRBV19	few	NA	TRBJ1-2	TGTGCCAGTACCAAAGGGGTAGCCTATGGCTACACCTTC	CASTKGVAYGYTF
16	TRBV5-1	NA	TRBD2	TRBJ2-5	TGCGCCAGCAGCTCCGGAGCTCTAGCGGGAGTTGAGACCCAGTACTTC	CASSSGALAGVETQYF
17	TRBV29-1	NA	TRBD1	TRBJ2-6	TGCAGCGTTCTTATCGGGACAGGGGGTGTTGGGGCCAACGTCCTGACTTTC	CSVLIGTGGVGANVLTF
14	TRBV21-1	NA	NA	TRBJ1-5	TGTGCCAGCAGCAAGGGGGGGCTCAATCAGCCCCAGCATTTT	CASSKGGLNQPQHF
17	TRBV27	few	NA	TRBJ2-1	TGTGCCAGCAGTTCGAGCCGGGACTTCGCCCTCCGCAATGAGCAGTTCTTC	CASSSSRDFALRNEQFF
16	TRBV5-6	NA	TRBD1	TRBJ2-1	TGTGCCAGCAGCTTGACAGGACAGGGGCGATACAATGAGCAGTTCTTC	CASSLTGQGRYNEQFF
15	TRBV30	few	TRBD1	TRBJ1-2	TGTGCCTGGAGCCCAGGGGGATGGGGGGCGGCCGGCTACACCTTC	CAWSPGGWGAAGYTF
16	TRBV7-8	few	TRBD1	TRBJ2-5	TGTGCCAGCAGCTTAGCGCAAGGACAGGGAGCGGAGACCCAGTACTTC	CASSLAQGQGAETQYF
13	TRBV28	few	TRBD1	TRBJ2-7	TGTGCCAGCAGTCCGGGACAGTCCTACGAGCAGTACTTC	CASSPGQSYEQYF
12	TRBV6-5	NA	NA	TRBJ2-5	TGTGCCAGCCGGTCGTTGCGGGAGACCCAGTACTTC	CASRSLRETQYF
17	TRBV28	NA	NA	TRBJ2-7	TGTGCCAGCAGTTTCGATTGGTTCGGGGGGCAGAAATACGAGCAGTACTTC	CASSFDWFGGQKYEQYF
15	TRBV11-2	NA	TRBD2	TRBJ2-1	TGTGCCAGCCTACACGAGCGGGGCTCCTACAATGAGCAGTTCTTC	CASLHERGSYNEQFF